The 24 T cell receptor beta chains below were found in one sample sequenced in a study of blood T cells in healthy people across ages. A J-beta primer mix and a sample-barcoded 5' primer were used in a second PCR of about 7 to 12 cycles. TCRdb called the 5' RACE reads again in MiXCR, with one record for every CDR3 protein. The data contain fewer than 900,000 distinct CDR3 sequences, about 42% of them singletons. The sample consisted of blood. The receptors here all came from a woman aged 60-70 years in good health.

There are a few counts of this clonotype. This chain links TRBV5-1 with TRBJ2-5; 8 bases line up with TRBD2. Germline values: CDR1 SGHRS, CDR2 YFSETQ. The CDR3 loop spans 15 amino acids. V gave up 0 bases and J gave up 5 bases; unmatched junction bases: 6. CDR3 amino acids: CASSLGSGTSETQYF. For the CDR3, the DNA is TGCGCCAGCAGCTTGGGTAGCGGGACTTCGGAGACCCAGTACTTC.

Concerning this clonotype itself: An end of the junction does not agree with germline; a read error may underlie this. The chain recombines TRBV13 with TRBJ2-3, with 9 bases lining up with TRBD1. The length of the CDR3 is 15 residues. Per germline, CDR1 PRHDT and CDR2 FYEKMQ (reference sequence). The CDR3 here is CAGSLAGTGRDTQYF. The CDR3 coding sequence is TGTGCCGGCAGCTTGGCCGGGACAGGGAGAGATACGCAGTATTTT.

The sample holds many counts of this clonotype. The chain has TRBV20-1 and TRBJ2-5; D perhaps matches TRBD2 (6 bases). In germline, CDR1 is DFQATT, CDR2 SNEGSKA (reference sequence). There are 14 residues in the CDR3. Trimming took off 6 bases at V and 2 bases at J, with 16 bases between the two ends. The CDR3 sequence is CSALWGSGQETQYF. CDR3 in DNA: TGCAGTGCGCTTTGGGGGAGCGGGCAAGAGACCCAGTACTTC.

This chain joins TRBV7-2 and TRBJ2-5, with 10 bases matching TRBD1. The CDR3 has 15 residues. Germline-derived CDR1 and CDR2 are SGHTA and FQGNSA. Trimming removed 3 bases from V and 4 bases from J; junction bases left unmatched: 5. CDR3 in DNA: TGTGCCAGCAGCTTTTGGACAGGGGGGCTAGAGACCCAGTACTTC. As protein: CASSFWTGGLETQYF.

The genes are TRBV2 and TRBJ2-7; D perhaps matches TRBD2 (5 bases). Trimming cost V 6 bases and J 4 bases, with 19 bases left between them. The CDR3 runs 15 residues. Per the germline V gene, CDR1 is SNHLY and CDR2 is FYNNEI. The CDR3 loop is CASRAGGVGAYEQYF. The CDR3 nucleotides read TGTGCCAGCAGGGCCGGTGGGGTGGGAGCTTACGAGCAGTACTTC.

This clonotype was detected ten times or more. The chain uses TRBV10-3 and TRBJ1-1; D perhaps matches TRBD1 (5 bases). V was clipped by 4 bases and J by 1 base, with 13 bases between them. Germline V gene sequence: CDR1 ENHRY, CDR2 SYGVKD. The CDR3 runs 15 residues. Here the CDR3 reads CAISGGERGNTEAFF. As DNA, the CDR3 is TGTGCCATCAGTGGGGGGGAGAGGGGGAACACTGAAGCTTTCTTT.

The CDR3 region has the DNA TGTGCCAACAGGACCCCTGCGCCCCGCGAGAATTCACCCCTCCACTTT. Translated: CANRTPAPRENSPLHF. The chain carries TRBV28 and TRBJ1-6; possibly TRBD1 for D (5 bases). In germline, CDR1 is MDHEN, CDR2 SYDVKM. CDR3 size: 16 residues. V lost 10 bases and J lost 7, with 23 bases in between.

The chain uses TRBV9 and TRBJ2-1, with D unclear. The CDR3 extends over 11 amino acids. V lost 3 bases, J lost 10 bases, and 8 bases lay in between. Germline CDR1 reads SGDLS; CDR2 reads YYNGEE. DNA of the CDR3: TGTGCCAGCAGCGGCCCGGACGAGCAGTTCTTC. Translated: CASSGPDEQFF.

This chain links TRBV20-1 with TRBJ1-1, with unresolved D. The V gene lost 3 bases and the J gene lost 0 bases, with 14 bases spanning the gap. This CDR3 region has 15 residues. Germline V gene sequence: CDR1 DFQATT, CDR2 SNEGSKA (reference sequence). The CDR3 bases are TGCAGTGCTAGGGATATCCAATCCATGAACACTGAAGCTTTCTTT. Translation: CSARDIQSMNTEAFF.

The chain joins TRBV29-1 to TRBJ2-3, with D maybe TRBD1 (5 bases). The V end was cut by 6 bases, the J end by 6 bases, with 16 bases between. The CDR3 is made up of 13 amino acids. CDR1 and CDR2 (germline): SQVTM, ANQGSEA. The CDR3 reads CSVEPTVPDTQYF. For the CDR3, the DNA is TGCAGCGTCGAACCGACAGTGCCCGATACGCAGTATTTT.

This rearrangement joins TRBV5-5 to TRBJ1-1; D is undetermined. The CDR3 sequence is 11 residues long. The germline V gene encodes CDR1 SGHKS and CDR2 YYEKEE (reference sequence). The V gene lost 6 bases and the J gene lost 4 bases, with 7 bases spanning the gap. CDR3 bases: TGTGCCAGCATCCAAACCACTGAAGCTTTCTTT. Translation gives CASIQTTEAFF.

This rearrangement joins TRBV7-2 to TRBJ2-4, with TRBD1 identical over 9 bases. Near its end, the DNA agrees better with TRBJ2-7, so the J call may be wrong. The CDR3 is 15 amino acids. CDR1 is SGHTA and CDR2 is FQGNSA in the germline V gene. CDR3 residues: CASRPSGTGMGEQYF. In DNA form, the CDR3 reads TGTGCCAGCAGACCCTCCGGGACAGGGATGGGCGAGCAGTACTTC.

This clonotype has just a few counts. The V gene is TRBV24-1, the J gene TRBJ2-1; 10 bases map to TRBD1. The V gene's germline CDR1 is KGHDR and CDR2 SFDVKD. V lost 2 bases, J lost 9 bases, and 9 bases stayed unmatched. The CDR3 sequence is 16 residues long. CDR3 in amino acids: CATSDWRTGGLSEQFF. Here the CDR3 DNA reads TGTGCCACCAGTGATTGGAGGACAGGGGGGCTCAGTGAGCAGTTCTTC.

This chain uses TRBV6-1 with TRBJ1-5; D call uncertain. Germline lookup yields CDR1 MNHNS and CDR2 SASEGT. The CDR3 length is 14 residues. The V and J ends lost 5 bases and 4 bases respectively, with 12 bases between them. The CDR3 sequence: CASSPHGGNQPQHF. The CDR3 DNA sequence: TGTGCCAGCAGTCCCCATGGAGGGAATCAGCCCCAGCATTTT.

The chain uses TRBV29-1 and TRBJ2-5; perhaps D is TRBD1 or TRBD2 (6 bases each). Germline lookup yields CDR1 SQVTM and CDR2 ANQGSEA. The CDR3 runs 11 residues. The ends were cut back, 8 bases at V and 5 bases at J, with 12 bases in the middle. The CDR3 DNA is TGCAGCTCCCGGGGGCGGGAGACCCAGTACTTC. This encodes CSSRGRETQYF.

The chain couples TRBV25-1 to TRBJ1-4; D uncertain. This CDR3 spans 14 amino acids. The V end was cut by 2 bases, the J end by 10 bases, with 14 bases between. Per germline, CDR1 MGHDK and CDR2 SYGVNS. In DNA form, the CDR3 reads TGTGCCAGCAGTGAAAACTCGGCAGGCGGAAAACTGTTTTTT. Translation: CASSENSAGGKLFF.

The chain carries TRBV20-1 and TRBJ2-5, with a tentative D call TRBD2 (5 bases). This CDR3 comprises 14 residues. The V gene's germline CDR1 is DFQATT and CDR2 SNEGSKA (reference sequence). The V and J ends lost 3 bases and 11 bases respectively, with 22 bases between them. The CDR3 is CSARSMRAYNEQYF. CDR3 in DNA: TGCAGTGCTAGGTCAATGCGGGCCTACAATGAGCAGTACTTC.

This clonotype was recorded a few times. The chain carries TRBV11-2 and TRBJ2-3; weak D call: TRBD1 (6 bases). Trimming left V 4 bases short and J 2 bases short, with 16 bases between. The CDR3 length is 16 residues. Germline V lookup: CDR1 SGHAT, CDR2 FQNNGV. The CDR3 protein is CASSSSGQRSTDTQYF. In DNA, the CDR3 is TGTGCCAGCAGCTCCTCTGGACAGCGATCCACAGATACGCAGTATTTT.

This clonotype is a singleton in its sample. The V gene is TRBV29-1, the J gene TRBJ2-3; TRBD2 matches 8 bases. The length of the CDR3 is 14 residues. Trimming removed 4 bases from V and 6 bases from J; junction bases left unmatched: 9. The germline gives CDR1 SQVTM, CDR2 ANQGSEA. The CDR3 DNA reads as TGCAGCGTTGCACTGACTAGCGCATGGGATACGCAGTATTTT. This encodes CSVALTSAWDTQYF.

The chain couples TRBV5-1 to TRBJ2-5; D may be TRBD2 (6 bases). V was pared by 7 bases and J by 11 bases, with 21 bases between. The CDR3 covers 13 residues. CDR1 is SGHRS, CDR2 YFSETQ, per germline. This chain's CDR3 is CASAGGSYNEQYF. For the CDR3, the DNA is TGCGCCAGCGCCGGGGGTTCCTACAATGAGCAGTACTTC. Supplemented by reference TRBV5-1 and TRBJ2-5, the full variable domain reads KAGVTQTPRYLIKTRGQQVTLSCSPISGHRSVSWYQQTPGQGLQFLFEYFSETQRNKGNFPGRFSGRQFSNSRSEMNVSTLELGDSALYLCASAGGSYNEQYFGPGTRLLVL.

CDR3 sequence: CASSPTEGRNEQFF. The CDR3 nucleotides read TGTGCCAGTAGTCCTACCGAGGGTAGGAATGAGCAGTTCTTC. This sequence joins TRBV19 and TRBJ2-1; weak D call: TRBD2 (5 bases). The germline V gene encodes CDR1 LNHDA and CDR2 SQIVND (reference sequence). V was shortened by 5 bases and J by 7 bases, with 15 bases between the two germline ends. This CDR3 spans 14 amino acids.

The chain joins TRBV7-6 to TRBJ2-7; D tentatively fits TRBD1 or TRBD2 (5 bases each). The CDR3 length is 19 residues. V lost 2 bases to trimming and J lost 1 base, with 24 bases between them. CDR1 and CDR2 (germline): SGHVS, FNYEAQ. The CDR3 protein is CASSLLIPGTSVNSYEQYF. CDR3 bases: TGTGCCAGCAGCTTACTCATTCCCGGGACGTCAGTAAATTCCTACGAGCAGTACTTC.

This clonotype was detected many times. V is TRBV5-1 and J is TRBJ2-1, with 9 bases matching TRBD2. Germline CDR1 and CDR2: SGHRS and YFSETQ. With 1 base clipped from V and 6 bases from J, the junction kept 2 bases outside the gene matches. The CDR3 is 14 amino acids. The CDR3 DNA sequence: TGCGCCAGCAGCTTGAGCGGGGGGAGCAATGAGCAGTTCTTC. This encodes CASSLSGGSNEQFF.

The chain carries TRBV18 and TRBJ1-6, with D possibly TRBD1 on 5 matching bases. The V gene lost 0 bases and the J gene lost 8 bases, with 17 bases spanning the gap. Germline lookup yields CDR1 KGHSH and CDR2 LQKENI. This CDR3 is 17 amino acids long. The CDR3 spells CASSPPGGRLGDSPLHF. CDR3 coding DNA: TGTGCCAGCTCACCACCGGGGGGACGACTTGGGGATTCACCCCTCCACTTT.